These 27 T cell receptor beta chains were sequenced from one sample in a study of T cells in localized non-small cell lung cancer (dated by TCRdb to 2018 to 2021). To prepare the library, the immunoSEQ multiplex PCR assay was applied. In TCRdb, the immuneACCESS table is reduced to in-frame sequences with V and J assigned. These tables do not hold every clone; where another copy was compared, an unresolved V gene accounts for under half, and the others remain unexplained. The sample includes roughly 1,500 clones, with more than 30% observed a single time. Over 15% of the sample belongs to the ten largest clones. Material: normal lung tissue next to the tumor, obtained before any cancer treatment. These receptors all come from a male donor aged 60 or over with stage I squamous cell lung carcinoma.

CDR3 bases: TGTGCCAGTCGAGTACGAGCAGGGGACAATGAGCAGTTCTTC. Translated: CASRVRAGDNEQFF. The genes are TRBV18 and TRBJ2-1, with a possible D match to TRBD1 (6 bases). Germline values: CDR1 KGHSH, CDR2 LQKENI. V was trimmed by 9 bases and J by 5 bases, leaving 17 bases between them. There are 14 residues in the CDR3.

V and J are TRBV4-1 and TRBJ1-1; D call uncertain. The CDR3 consists of 14 residues. The V gene's germline CDR1 is MGHRA and CDR2 YSYEKL. V lost 1 base and J 0 bases, leaving 6 bases between the germline ends. Here the CDR3 DNA reads TGCGCCAGCAGCCAAGTCGGTTTGAACACTGAAGCTTTCTTT. Its translation: CASSQVGLNTEAFF.

Concerning this clone itself: Germline and junction disagree at one end, which may indicate a read error. The rearrangement links TRBV19 to TRBJ2-2; the D is unclear. The germline gives CDR1 LNHDA, CDR2 SQIVND (reference sequence). The CDR3 sequence is 14 residues long. CDR3 sequence: CVSSIILGTGELFF. The CDR3 DNA is TGTGTCAGTAGTATAATTCTTGGGACCGGGGAGCTGTTTTTT.

This clone was detected only a few times. The chain has TRBV2 and TRBJ2-2; tentatively, D is TRBD1 or TRBD2 (6 bases each). V lost 8 bases to trimming and J lost 5 bases, with 12 bases between them. The germline V gene has CDR1 SNHLY and CDR2 FYNNEI. The CDR3 extends over 13 amino acids. The CDR3 DNA sequence: TGTGCCAGCCGGGGGCAGGGGACCGGGGAGCTGTTTTTT. Its protein product is CASRGQGTGELFF. Full variable domain (remainder filled in from reference TRBV2 and TRBJ2-2): EPEVTQTPSHQVTQMGQEVILRCVPISNHLYFYWYRQILGQKVEFLVSFYNNEISEKSEIFDDQFSVERPDGSNFTLKIRSTKLEDSAMYFCASRGQGTGELFFGEGSRLTVL.

DNA for the CDR3: TGTGCCAGCAGCTCAGCGGGGACAGATACGCAGTATTTT. It encodes CASSSAGTDTQYF. The chain joins TRBV9 to TRBJ2-3; 7 bases match TRBD2. The germline CDR1 and CDR2 sequences are SGDLS and YYNGEE. The J segment lost 3 bases and the V segment lost 4 bases, leaving 2 bases of the junction unmatched. The CDR3 totals 13 residues.

In its sample, this clone is medium-sized. The V call is TRBV6-8, the J call TRBJ2-2, with D maybe TRBD2 (5 bases). Trimming took off 5 bases at V and 5 bases at J, with 6 bases between the two ends. The germline gives CDR1 MNHGY, CDR2 SAAAGT. This CDR3 has 12 amino acids. The CDR3: CASSTGTGELFF. The CDR3 coding sequence is TGTGCCAGCAGTACGGGGACCGGGGAGCTGTTTTTT.

The chain links TRBV6-8 to TRBJ1-1; D not certain. This CDR3 spans 12 amino acids. V was cut by 6 bases and J by 8 bases, with 13 bases left in between. Germline CDR1 and CDR2: MNHGY and SAAAGT. CDR3 loop: CASSLSQLEAFF. Written as DNA, the CDR3 is TGTGCCAGCAGCTTATCACAGCTCGAAGCTTTCTTT.

This clone qualifies as large. The V call is TRBV9, the J call TRBJ2-7; 8 nucleotides line up with TRBD1. This CDR3 is built from 15 residues. In germline, CDR1 is SGDLS, CDR2 YYNGEE. After removal of 5 bases from V and 0 bases from J, the junction contained 7 bases not matched to a gene. CDR3 sequence (DNA): TGTGCCAGCAGGTCCGGGACAGGCAGCTCCTACGAGCAGTACTTC. It is translated as CASRSGTGSSYEQYF.

The chain combines TRBV29-1 with TRBJ1-5, with D perhaps TRBD1 (6 bases). CDR3 size: 13 residues. V lost 4 bases and J 6 bases, leaving 13 bases between the germline ends. Germline values: CDR1 SQVTM, CDR2 ANQGSEA. Here the CDR3 DNA reads TGCAGCGTTGGAGGGGGGGCAGGTCAGCCCCAGCATTTT. This codes for CSVGGGAGQPQHF.

The V and J genes are TRBV6-8 and TRBJ2-1; 9 bases map to TRBD2. Germline CDR1 is MNHGY and CDR2 is SAAAGT. The CDR3 length is 15 residues. Trimming removed 6 bases from V and 5 bases from J; junction bases left unmatched: 8. CDR3 in amino acids: CASRSGTSLNNEQFF. The DNA of the CDR3 is TGTGCCAGCAGGTCCGGGACTAGCTTAAACAATGAGCAGTTCTTC.

By frequency in the sample, this clone is medium-sized. This chain links TRBV6-1 with TRBJ2-3; a weak D match, TRBD1 (5 bases). Between the trimmed V and J ends, which lost 0 bases and 2 bases, there was a span of 9 bases. CDR1 and CDR2 from the germline V gene are MNHNS and SASEGT. The CDR3 covers 15 residues. The CDR3 DNA reads TGTGCCAGCAGTGAAGCCCCAGGGTCCACAGATACGCAGTATTTT. Translated: CASSEAPGSTDTQYF.

The chain has TRBV30 and TRBJ1-2; D call uncertain. Germline CDR1 is GTSNPN and CDR2 is SVGIG (reference sequence). V lost 0 bases, J lost 4 bases, and 15 bases lay in between. The length of the CDR3 is 15 residues. CDR3 coding DNA: TGTGCCTGGAGTGTGGGCCGGACCGTCGGCTATGGCTACACCTTC. Its translation is CAWSVGRTVGYGYTF.

This sequence joins TRBV19 and TRBJ1-1; 8 positions match TRBD1. Germline-derived CDR1 and CDR2 are LNHDA and SQIVND (reference sequence). This CDR3 spans 14 amino acids. V was pared by 6 bases and J by 4 bases, with 7 bases of the junction left unmatched. CDR3 loop: CASRGRGRGTEAFF. Written as DNA, the CDR3 is TGTGCCAGTAGGGGCAGGGGGCGCGGCACTGAAGCTTTCTTT.

Concerning this clone itself: Other DNA sequences in the same sample also yield this CDR3. This sequence joins TRBV18 and TRBJ2-2, with a weak D call TRBD2 (5 bases). Germline CDR1 and CDR2: KGHSH and LQKENI. This CDR3 has 15 residues. V shed 0 bases and J shed 2 bases, with 7 bases lying between them. The CDR3 protein is CASSPPRGNTGELFF. The CDR3 bases are TGTGCCAGCTCACCACCCCGGGGAAACACCGGGGAGCTGTTTTTT. Complete variable domain (other parts from reference TRBV18 and TRBJ2-2): NAGVMQNPRHLVRRRGQEARLRCSPMKGHSHVYWYRQLPEEGLKFMVYLQKENIIDESGMPKERFSAEFPKEGPSILRIQQVVRGDSAAYFCASSPPRGNTGELFFGEGSRLTVL.

This clone is deemed medium-sized. Additional DNA sequences in this sample encode the identical CDR3. This chain connects TRBV6-8 to TRBJ2-2; TRBD2 agrees at 7 bases. Germline V gives CDR1 MNHGY, CDR2 SAAAGT. This CDR3 has 15 amino acids. V gave up 4 bases and J gave up 2 bases; unmatched junction bases: 4. DNA for the CDR3: TGTGCCAGCAGTTTGGGAGGGGTCAACACCGGGGAGCTGTTTTTT. The encoded protein is CASSLGGVNTGELFF.

This clone was counted ten times or more. This chain joins TRBV11-3 and TRBJ2-5; D is perhaps TRBD1 (6 bases). The CDR3 has 14 amino acids. Trimming stripped 5 bases from V and 4 bases from J, with 14 bases between. CDR1 is SGHNT and CDR2 is YENEEA in the germline V gene. This CDR3 reads CASSPKPRGETQYF. The CDR3 nucleotides are TGTGCCAGCAGCCCTAAGCCCAGGGGAGAGACCCAGTACTTC.

The table lists this clone with a few counts. The genes are TRBV6-8 and TRBJ1-2; 7 bases are a match to TRBD1. V was clipped by 6 bases and J by 8 bases; unmatched bases: 9. Germline V CDR1 and CDR2: MNHGY, SAAAGT. This CDR3 has 13 amino acids. CDR3: CASRGDRALGYTF. CDR3 bases: TGTGCCAGCAGAGGAGACAGGGCGTTGGGCTACACCTTC.

This clone was picked up a small number of times. The chain combines TRBV6-8 with TRBJ2-3; maybe TRBD1 (7 bases). V was pared by 1 base and J by 2 bases, with 22 bases between. Germline V CDR1 and CDR2: MNHGY, SAAAGT. The CDR3 extends over 19 amino acids. CDR3 nucleotide sequence: TGTGCCAGCAGTTACTTCCTCCACTCAGGGGGGAAGGACACAGATACGCAGTATTTT. It specifies CASSYFLHSGGKDTDTQYF.

This clone was detected a few times. A base was left unread or ambiguous, and X is written for its residue. V and J are TRBV30 and TRBJ2-1; D possibly uses TRBD1 or TRBD2 (5 bases each). There are 16 residues in the CDR3. The V end lost 0 bases, the J end lost 8 bases, and 20 bases lay between the germline ends. Germline CDR1 reads GTSNPN; CDR2 reads SVGIG (reference sequence). Here the CDR3 reads CAWSVRGRXLVDEQFF. CDR3 nucleotides: TGTGCCTGGAGTGTACGGGGCAGGGRTTTGGTTGATGAGCAGTTCTTC.

This clone was seen only a few times. The rearrangement joins TRBV30 to TRBJ2-7; a possible D gene is TRBD2 (6 bases). The CDR3 runs 18 residues. Trimming removed 5 bases from V and 5 bases from J, with 31 bases in between. CDR1 is GTSNPN, CDR2 SVGIG, per germline (reference sequence). This CDR3 is CAWSSKARQASGGDEQYF. As DNA, the CDR3 is TGTGCCTGGTCCTCCAAGGCCCGGCAGGCCAGTGGAGGGGACGAGCAGTACTTC. Full variable domain (outside the CDR3, taken from reference TRBV30 and TRBJ2-7): SQTIHQWPATLVQPVGSPLSLECTVEGTSNPNLYWYRQAAGRGLQLLFYSVGIGQISSEVPQNLSASRPQDRQFILSSKKLLLSDSGFYLCAWSSKARQASGGDEQYFGPGTRLTVT.

The rearrangement links TRBV28 to TRBJ2-2; D is ambiguous. The CDR3 covers 15 residues. The V end was cut by 4 bases, the J end by 6 bases, with 15 bases between. Per the germline V gene, CDR1 is MDHEN and CDR2 is SYDVKM. The CDR3 bases are TGTGCCAGCAGTTCTCACCAAACGCCGGCCGGGGAGCTGTTTTTT. This gives the protein CASSSHQTPAGELFF.

V usage is TRBV30 and J usage is TRBJ1-1; D gene ambiguous. CDR3 size: 11 residues. The V and J ends lost 2 bases and 2 bases respectively, with 3 bases between them. Per germline, CDR1 GTSNPN and CDR2 SVGIG (reference sequence). This CDR3 reads CAWSFNTEAFF. The CDR3 nucleotides read TGTGCCTGGAGTTTTAACACTGAAGCTTTCTTT.

V is TRBV29-1 and J is TRBJ2-3; D possibly corresponds to TRBD1 (7 bases). V was cut by 6 bases and J by 4 bases, with 14 bases left in between. Germline CDR1 reads SQVTM; CDR2 reads ANQGSEA. This CDR3 is 13 amino acids long. CDR3: CSVAGQIPDTQYF. CDR3 DNA: TGCAGCGTCGCGGGACAGATACCAGATACGCAGTATTTT.

The chain links TRBV23-1 to TRBJ2-7, with D possibly TRBD1 on 5 matching bases. TRBV23-1 qualifies as an ORF whose function is uncertain. The CDR3 sequence is 13 residues long. Trimming left V 6 bases short and J 5 bases short, with 14 bases between. The CDR3 DNA is TGCGCCAGCAGCTCCAGGGAAGAGAACGAGCAGTACTTC. Translated, it gives CASSSREENEQYF.

This clone was recorded a few times. The CDR3 is CASSLHRRSPGNEQFF. DNA for the CDR3: TGTGCCAGCAGCTTACATCGACGCTCCCCAGGCAATGAGCAGTTCTTC. V and J are TRBV11-3 and TRBJ2-1; D is unclear. Germline-derived CDR1 and CDR2 are SGHNT and YENEEA. The V end lost 2 bases, the J end lost 6 bases, and 17 bases lay between the germline ends. The CDR3 is 16 amino acids.

Sample share makes this clone medium-sized. DNA of the CDR3: TGTGCCAGCAGTTTGACAGGGGCCTCCTACGAGCAGTACTTC. Translated: CASSLTGASYEQYF. The gene calls are TRBV6-8 and TRBJ2-7; 8 bases fit TRBD1. Germline loops: CDR1 MNHGY, CDR2 SAAAGT. The CDR3 length is 14 residues. With 4 bases clipped from V and 0 bases from J, the junction kept 2 bases outside the gene matches.

V gene TRBV25-1 combines with J gene TRBJ1-2; 7 bases fit TRBD1. Per germline, CDR1 MGHDK and CDR2 SYGVNS. V lost 9 bases and J lost 2; bases outside the gene matches: 15. The CDR3 has 16 amino acids. The CDR3 nucleotides read TGTGCCAGTCCCAGGGGACAGCCCACCATAAACTATGGCTACACCTTC. It encodes CASPRGQPTINYGYTF.